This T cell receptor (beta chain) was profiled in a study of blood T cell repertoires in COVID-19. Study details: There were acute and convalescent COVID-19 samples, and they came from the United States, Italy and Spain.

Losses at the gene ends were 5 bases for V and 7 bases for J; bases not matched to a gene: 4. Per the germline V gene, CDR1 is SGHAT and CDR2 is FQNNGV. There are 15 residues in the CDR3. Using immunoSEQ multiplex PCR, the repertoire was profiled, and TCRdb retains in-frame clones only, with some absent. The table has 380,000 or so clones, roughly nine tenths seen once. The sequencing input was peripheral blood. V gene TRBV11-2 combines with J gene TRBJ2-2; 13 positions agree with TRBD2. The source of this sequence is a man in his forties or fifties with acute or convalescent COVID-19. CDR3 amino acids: CASSPLAGGVGELFF. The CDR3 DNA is TGTGCCAGCAGCCCACTAGCGGGAGGGGTCGGGGAGCTGTTTTTT.